The rows below give T cell receptor beta chains drawn from one sample of a study of cytomegalovirus exposure and HLA in healthy donors. TCRdb's table, derived via immunoSEQ multiplex PCR, lists solely in-frame clones and lacks some. Of 100,000 or so clones listed, 80% are singletons. Material: PBMCs. The source is a young man in good health and CMV-seronegative. The CDR3 runs from the conserved cysteine through the conserved F or W. A D gene is named only where the DNA matches it firmly. Size is stated for part of the rows, as once, few or many counts, or as a class when the clone is expanded.

DNA | CDR3 | J | D | V | size
TGTGCCAGCAGCCCCCTGGGACAGTCCGGAAACACCATATATTTT | CASSPLGQSGNTIYF | TRBJ1-3 | TRBD1 | TRBV16 | -
TGCGCCAGCAGCCAAGATAGGGGGCAGCTTTCTTACGAGCAGTACTTC | CASSQDRGQLSYEQYF | TRBJ2-7 | TRBD1 | TRBV4-1 | -
TGTGCCAGTAGTCCGCGACCGCGGGGGGAGAGGGGCTACACCTTC | CASSPRPRGERGYTF | TRBJ1-2 | - | TRBV19 | -
TGTGCCAGCAGTGAACCTACTAGCGGGGGTTGGGAGCAGTTCTTC | CASSEPTSGGWEQFF | TRBJ2-1 | TRBD2 | TRBV6-1 | few
TGTGCCTGGAGTGGACAGGACTACGAGCAGTACTTC | CAWSGQDYEQYF | TRBJ2-7 | - | TRBV30 | few
TGTGCCAGCAGCAGACAGTTTAAGAGCAATCAGCCCCAGCATTTT | CASSRQFKSNQPQHF | TRBJ1-5 | - | TRBV7-2 | -
TGTGCCAGCAGTTCTCGACTAGCGGCATACACAGATACGCAGTATTTT | CASSSRLAAYTDTQYF | TRBJ2-3 | TRBD2 | TRBV27 | -
TGTGCCAGCAGCTCGCAAACCGGGACAGGACCAACCGGGGAGCTGTTTTTT | CASSSQTGTGPTGELFF | TRBJ2-2 | TRBD1 | TRBV5-5 | -
TGCAGCGTTGAATCACAGGGGGTAGACATTCAGTACTTC | CSVESQGVDIQYF | TRBJ2-4 | TRBD1 | TRBV29-1 | few
TGTGCCTGGAGGGACCCACTCAGGGGGAATTCCTACGAGCAGTACTTC | CAWRDPLRGNSYEQYF | TRBJ2-7 | TRBD1 | TRBV30 | -
TGTGCCAGCTCACCATCGACAGGGGTCCACGAGCAGTACTTC | CASSPSTGVHEQYF | TRBJ2-7 | TRBD1 | TRBV18 | -
TGTGCCAGCAGCTTAGGAGGCAGGGGTGGCTATGGCTACACCTTC | CASSLGGRGGYGYTF | TRBJ1-2 | - | TRBV7-9 | -
TGTGCCAGCAAATCGACTAGCGGGATACGGGCCGGGGAGCTGTTTTTT | CASKSTSGIRAGELFF | TRBJ2-2 | TRBD2 | TRBV2 | -
TGTGCCAGCAGCGGCAGCTCCTACGAGCAGTACTTC | CASSGSSYEQYF | TRBJ2-7 | - | TRBV9 | -
TGTGCCAGCAGCTTATGGATAGGGGGCGCTGGGGCCAACGTCCTGACTTTC | CASSLWIGGAGANVLTF | TRBJ2-6 | TRBD1 | TRBV11-3 | -
TGTGCCAGCAGTGAAGGTGGGGGGGAGACCCAGTACTTC | CASSEGGGETQYF | TRBJ2-5 | - | TRBV2 | -
TGTGCCAGCTCACCACCAGGACAGGGGTCAGGATTAGCCAAAAACATTCAGTACTTC | CASSPPGQGSGLAKNIQYF | TRBJ2-4 | TRBD1 | TRBV18 | -
TGCGCCTGCAGTCGAGGGAGCACCTCCTACGAGCAGTACTTC | CACSRGSTSYEQYF | TRBJ2-7 | - | TRBV5-1 | -
TGTGCCAGCAGTGCACAGGGACTAAATCAGCCCCAGCATTTT | CASSAQGLNQPQHF | TRBJ1-5 | - | TRBV25-1 | -
TGTGCCTGGAGTAGGGGACAGGGGGCAGATACGCAGTATTTT | CAWSRGQGADTQYF | TRBJ2-3 | TRBD1 | TRBV30 | -
TGTGCCAGCTCACCCGCTGGGCAACGCGAGACCCAGTACTTC | CASSPAGQRETQYF | TRBJ2-5 | - | TRBV18 | -
TGTGCCAGCAGTTTAAGGGGCTATGGCTACACCTTC | CASSLRGYGYTF | TRBJ1-2 | - | TRBV27 | -
TGCAGCGTTGAGCTAGCGGGAGATGCCACCGGGGAGCTGTTTTTT | CSVELAGDATGELFF | TRBJ2-2 | TRBD2 | TRBV29-1 | -
TGTGCCAGCAGCCAGGCCGGGACACACTCCTACAATGAGCAGTTCTTC | CASSQAGTHSYNEQFF | TRBJ2-1 | - | TRBV4-2 | -
TGTGCCAGCAGCTTGTTGCGGAACTATGGCTACACCTTC | CASSLLRNYGYTF | TRBJ1-2 | - | TRBV5-8 | -
TGTGCCAGCAGCCCTTCGGAGTTAGCGGGCTACGAGCAGTACTTC | CASSPSELAGYEQYF | TRBJ2-7 | TRBD2 | TRBV7-6 | -
TGTGCCAGCTCACCAATAACCTCAGGTAATGAGCAGTTCTTC | CASSPITSGNEQFF | TRBJ2-1 | - | TRBV18 | -
TGTGCCAGCAGCTTAGTGGCGGGGGCAAAGGGCTATGGCTACACCTTC | CASSLVAGAKGYGYTF | TRBJ1-2 | - | TRBV7-9 | -
TGTGCCAGCAGTCCCCCGACCCCGGGCACTGAAGCTTTCTTT | CASSPPTPGTEAFF | TRBJ1-1 | - | TRBV6-6 | few
TGCGCCAGCAGTCACAAGACAGGAAGGTGCAATCAGCCCCAGCATTTT | CASSHKTGRCNQPQHF | TRBJ1-5 | - | TRBV23-1 | -
TGTGCCAGCAGCTTAGATGGGGCAGCGGGGAGCTCCTACAATGAGCAGTTCTTC | CASSLDGAAGSSYNEQFF | TRBJ2-1 | TRBD2 | TRBV11-3 | -
TGTGCCAGCTCCCCCTCGGGGACTGAAGCTTTCTTT | CASSPSGTEAFF | TRBJ1-1 | - | TRBV18 | -
TGTGCCAGCTTCAGGACAGGGGGTCTCACTGAAGCTTTCTTT | CASFRTGGLTEAFF | TRBJ1-1 | TRBD1 | TRBV18 | -
TGTGCCAGCAGTTGGGGACAGCTTTACGAGCAGTACTTC | CASSWGQLYEQYF | TRBJ2-7 | TRBD1 | TRBV27 | -
TGTGCCAGCAGTGAGGGGGACAGGTCCTACGAGCAGTACTTC | CASSEGDRSYEQYF | TRBJ2-7 | TRBD1 | TRBV6-1 | few
TGTGCCTGGCAGGGTGGTGGCTACACCTTC | CAWQGGGYTF | TRBJ1-2 | - | TRBV30 | -
TGCAGTGCTAGAGGAGGAGATACGCAGTATTTT | CSARGGDTQYF | TRBJ2-3 | - | TRBV20-1 | -
TGTGCCTGGAGTGTAGATTCACTAATGAACACTGAAGCTTTCTTT | CAWSVDSLMNTEAFF | TRBJ1-1 | - | TRBV30 | -
TGTGCCAGCAGCTTGCTAGCGGGGGGGCCCAATGAGCAGTTCTTC | CASSLLAGGPNEQFF | TRBJ2-1 | TRBD2 | TRBV7-3 | -
TGTGCCACCAAGGGGTCAAGCACTGAAGCTTTCTTT | CATKGSSTEAFF | TRBJ1-1 | - | TRBV6-1 | -
TGTGCCAATTCGACTAGCGCGGCTGATACGCAGTATTTT | CANSTSAADTQYF | TRBJ2-3 | TRBD2 | TRBV2 | -
TGTGCCAGTAGTGGAGGGAGTTACGACGGTGGTCAGCCCCAGCATTTT | CASSGGSYDGGQPQHF | TRBJ1-5 | - | TRBV19 | -
TGTGCCAGTAGTATTTTCGACCACAGGGGGAGAGAGACCCAGTACTTC | CASSIFDHRGRETQYF | TRBJ2-5 | TRBD1 | TRBV19 | -
TGTGCCAGCAGCCCCAAACTTCCAGGGGAAGCGAACACCGGGGAGCTGTTTTTT | CASSPKLPGEANTGELFF | TRBJ2-2 | - | TRBV7-6 | once
TGCGCCAGCAGCCATGGCGGGGTAAACACAGATACGCAGTATTTT | CASSHGGVNTDTQYF | TRBJ2-3 | - | TRBV4-3 | few
TGTGCCTGGAGTGTAGCCGAGAACTATGGCTACACCTTC | CAWSVAENYGYTF | TRBJ1-2 | - | TRBV30 | -
TGTGCCAGAAGACTAAAACGGGACAGGGAGGTGGGGTGGGACGAGCAGTACTTC | CARRLKRDREVGWDEQYF | TRBJ2-7 | TRBD1 | TRBV5-3 | once
TGCGCCAGCAGCTTTGCGCTCGGGCAGGGGGCGGTTGACGATGGCTACACCTTC | CASSFALGQGAVDDGYTF | TRBJ1-2 | TRBD1 | TRBV5-1 | -